This T cell receptor (beta chain) stems from a study of blood T cells in healthy people across ages (dated by TCRdb to the mid-2010s). Concerning the study at large: Template switching captured roughly one uniquely barcoded TCR beta cDNA molecule per two T cells in model experiments. The study measured age-related changes in TCR beta repertoire diversity using deep sequencing normalized with unique cDNA molecular identifiers. Four age groups were formed from the donors: young (average roughly 15 years), middle-aged (around 40), aged (62) and long-lived (more than 75). Donors of different ages were randomly distributed across sequencing lanes to avoid experimental bias. For two donors (one aged 18 to 29 and one aged 80 or older), the study analyzed two additional independent replicas of 1 million unique cDNA reads from the same blood draw.

The approximately 41 donors, aged about 6 to 100 years, were systemically healthy Caucasian individuals from Russia. Each donor gave 8 to 10 milliliters of peripheral blood, drawn into EDTA-treated Vacutainer tubes. Ficoll-Paque density-gradient centrifugation was used to isolate PBMCs, with at least 6.5 million per sample. Trizol reagent was used to extract total RNA from the PBMCs, yielding at least 5.5 micrograms per sample. For every donor, flow cytometry on a PBMC aliquot measured the percentage of naive CD45RAhigh/CD27high T cells. Library preparation used 5' RACE. Sequencing took place on an Illumina HiSeq 2500. A second PCR of about 6 to 11 cycles was performed with a sample-barcoded 5' primer and a J-beta primer mix. A unique molecular identifier was introduced onto each TCR beta cDNA molecule by a template-switch 5' adaptor carrying 12 random nucleotides. Each sample yielded at least 2.5 million CDR3-containing paired-end reads. The Mint cDNA synthesis kit, primed by a TRBC-specific oligonucleotide, was used to synthesize first-strand cDNA from all RNA. All cDNA was treated with uracil-DNA glycosylase and then went through a first 18-cycle PCR with the universal primers M1SS and BC2_uni_R. In the source study's methods: Normalization of each sample was performed by random selection of 1 million high-quality reads, each carrying a distinct molecular identifier. Reads with shared molecular identifiers were discarded instead of being binned into consensus sequences. CDR3 identification, clonotype clustering and error correction used MiTCR with a Q25 quality threshold and the strictest error-elimination algorithm. Lower-bound total TCR beta diversity was estimated with a nonparametric unseen species model using Euler transformation. TCRdb trimmed public reads at Q25 via fastp, called clones via MiXCR and kept in-frame beta chains. Rows with a matching CDR3 protein are joined into one entry that keeps the most common DNA and genes. These V and J calls derive from TCRdb rather than the authors' analysis. Here the sample has about 620,000 distinct CDR3 sequences; around 50% occur a single time. 13% of the sample is in the top ten clones.

This clonotype was counted many times. The specificity of this receptor is unknown. Base qualities are missing; no much larger clone stands one base away. Based on the germline V gene, the CDR1 and CDR2 sequences are MNHEY and SVGAGI. The CDR3 has 16 amino acids, counting the end cysteine and phenylalanine. Of the read, only the CDR3 DNA is kept; its 48 bases are in frame from base 1. Compared with germline, V lacks 5 bases and J lacks 6 bases; bases without a gene match: 10. Summary of the overall study and its limitations: Estimates of total diversity based on one million sequenced T cells were considered lower bounds and underestimates. Donor CMV infection status was unknown, potentially confounding age-related changes in expanded clonotypes. Compared with the aged group, more naive CD4+ T cells, fewer expanded clones and increased TCR diversity were shown by the long-lived group, suggesting age selection. As age increased, observed TCR beta diversity per million T cells dropped in a roughly linear way, and a significant reduction was already evident by age 40. A strong correlation was found between observed TCR beta diversity and the percentage of naive T cells measured by flow cytometry. Conclusive comparison of naive and antigen-experienced compartments was prevented by the profiling of bulk unsorted PBMCs.

The TCR sequence derives from a woman older than 75 in good health. The chain uses TRBV6-5 and TRBJ2-4, and 10 bases in between align with TRBD1. The sequenced sample consisted of blood. The DNA reads TGTGCCAGCAGTCACCGGACAGGGGGATTTAGAAACATTCAGTACTTC. The translation is CASSHRTGGFRNIQYF.